This T cell receptor beta chain was sequenced in a study of cytomegalovirus exposure and HLA in healthy donors. The study ran its PCR with 60 Vbeta and 13 Jbeta primers. TCRdb's table, derived via immunoSEQ multiplex PCR, lists solely in-frame clones and lacks some. The sample has 95,000 to 130,000 clones; around 10% are singletons. The CDR3 is 17 residues long. This clone was seen more than once but under ten times. The specimen sequenced was PBMCs. The genes are TRBV12-2 and TRBJ2-3; TRBD2, as called in the table, went unchecked against the DNA. TRBV12-2 is noted as a pseudogene. This TCR was sampled from a man aged 30 to 39 in good health and CMV-seronegative. In nucleotides, the CDR3 is TGTGCAAGTCGCTTTGGGAGGACTACGATTCCCGCAGATACGCAGTATTTT. This codes for CASRFGRTTIPADTQYF.